This TCR beta chain comes out of a study of breast tumors, draining lymph nodes, adjacent tissues. Study results and limitations: Most tumor T cells seemingly derive from lymph node, then expand in tumor. Luminal-like breast cancer showed significantly higher tumor–nontumor repertoire similarity than basal-like. The lymph node origin of tumor T cells was framed as consistent with a hypothesis, not demonstrated.

Of note for this clonotype: Its antigen is still unknown. The junction shows a germline mismatch at one end, possibly a read error.

TCRdb reprocessed the multiplex PCR reads with MiXCR, giving one entry per CDR3 protein. The sample records 290,000 or so distinct CDR3 sequences, over 30% being singletons. Breast cancer patients provided tissue from their axillary draining lymph nodes. The CDR3 length is 14 residues. Per germline, CDR1 MNHNY and CDR2 SVGAGI (reference sequence). The sequence came from a female donor with breast cancer. Some clones in this sample may be carry-over from other donors' samples. The sample consisted of axillary lymph node tissue. J is TRBJ2-3 and V is TRBV6-6; TRBD1 is a possible D gene (6 bases). CDR3 nucleotides: TGTGCCAGCAGTGCCGTCAACAGGGACCAGGGTCTGTTCTTT. Its protein product is CASSAVNRDQGLFF.